The rows below give T cell receptor beta chains drawn from one sample of a study of response to subunit inactivated influenza vaccine. MiXCR was run by TCRdb on the RT-PCR reads, yielding one entry per CDR3 protein. The sample lists roughly 650,000 distinct CDR3 sequences, more than 15% occurring once. The sample consisted of PBMCs from blood, taken roughly 13 days after vaccination. These receptors were obtained from a man between 50 and 59 years old who received an inactivated influenza vaccine. The CDR3 runs from the conserved cysteine through the conserved F or W. Each record gives: V gene, D gene, J gene, clone size, CDR3 DNA, CDR3 protein. A D gene is named only where the DNA matches it firmly. Clone size is not always given. Where it is, it says once, few, many or a class for expanded clones.

TRBV10-3	.	TRBJ2-7	few	TGTGCCATCAGTGAGTCGAGGACAAACCACCCCTACGAGCAGTACTTC	CAISESRTNHPYEQYF
TRBV6-2/TRBV6-3	TRBD1	TRBJ2-1	.	TGTGCCAGCAGTTATCTTACAGGGGATGAGCAGTTCTTC	CASSYLTGDEQFF
TRBV7-2	.	TRBJ2-7	.	TGTGCCAGCAGCAAGGCGGTCTACGAGCAGTACTTC	CASSKAVYEQYF
TRBV6-5	.	TRBJ2-5	.	TGTGCCAGCAGTTACTCGAGTCGGGAGACCCAGTACTTC	CASSYSSRETQYF
TRBV5-1	.	TRBJ1-2	.	TGCGCCAGCAACCCGACGGGTTCTCACTATGGCTACACCTTC	CASNPTGSHYGYTF
TRBV12-3/TRBV12-4	.	TRBJ1-5	.	TGTGCCAGCAGTTTTACGGACAGAAATCAGCCCCAGCATTTT	CASSFTDRNQPQHF
TRBV5-1	TRBD2	TRBJ2-7	few	TGCGCCAGCAGCTTGGGAGCGGGGGACTCCTACGAGCAGTACTTC	CASSLGAGDSYEQYF
TRBV29-1	.	TRBJ2-2	many	TGCAGCGTTGAAGGACAGAACACCGGGGAGCTGTTTTTT	CSVEGQNTGELFF
TRBV7-8	TRBD1	TRBJ2-7	few	TGTGCCAGCACCCCGGGGACAGGAATCTACGAGCAGTACTTC	CASTPGTGIYEQYF
TRBV10-3	.	TRBJ2-2	.	TGTGCCATCAGTGAGGAGTCCGGGGAGCTGTTTTTT	CAISEESGELFF
TRBV10-3	.	TRBJ2-3	.	TGTGCCATCAGTGCAAGAAGCACAGATACGCAGTATTTT	CAISARSTDTQYF
TRBV2	TRBD2	TRBJ2-5	.	TGTGCCAGCAAAATACTAGCGGACCAAGAGACCCAGTACTTC	CASKILADQETQYF
TRBV15	TRBD2	TRBJ2-3	few	TGTGCCACCAGCGGTTGGACTAGCGGGAGCGCAGATACGCAGTATTTT	CATSGWTSGSADTQYF